This T cell receptor beta chain was found in a study of blood T cell repertoires in COVID-19. Study-wide background: Material from acute and convalescent COVID-19 was sourced from the United States, Italy and Spain. PBMCs, B-cell-depleted T cells, or T cells were the source of the cDNA or gDNA that made up the material.

As originally analysed: Reference gene primers were amplified, and this amplification served to estimate nucleated cell counts. The table came from immunoSEQ multiplex PCR; TCRdb's copy has only in-frame clones and leaves some out. The V and J calls and clone size come from that table; D and trimming were worked out from the DNA. Altogether 140,000 or so clones are present, 82% being singletons, with the ten largest covering less than 5%. This CDR3 has 11 amino acids. Deletions cut 7 bases from V and 5 bases from J, with 8 bases between. This clone was recorded only once. V usage is TRBV12-3 or TRBV12-4 and J usage is TRBJ2-5; D not certain. The TCR was taken from a woman aged 80 or over with acute or convalescent COVID-19. The specimen was peripheral blood. CDR3 in DNA: TGTGCCAGCACCCTCGGGGAGACCCAGTACTTC. Its translation is CASTLGETQYF.